These 20 T cell receptor beta chains were sequenced from one sample in a study of Ad26.COV2.S vaccination and SARS-CoV-2 variants (dated by TCRdb to about 2021). Library prep was done by the immunoSEQ multiplex PCR assay. Here the immuneACCESS table is served through TCRdb, limited to in-frame sequences with V and J called. Missing clones are a known gap in these copies; in checked studies unresolved V genes cover under half, and the rest lacks a known reason. The sample profile shows about 350,000 clones; 92% of them were found once. The biggest ten clones account for roughly 3.9% of the sample. Explained via the paper, the time point label denotes: individuals recovered from natural SARS-CoV-2 infection. The starting material was peripheral blood, obtained after recovery from COVID-19. The receptors derive from a human donor who had recovered from COVID-19.

Concerning this clone: Other DNA sequences in this specimen translate into the identical CDR3. The genes are TRBV9 and TRBJ1-1; D gene unclear. CDR3 length: 14 residues. With 2 bases removed from V and 0 bases from J, the gap between germline ends came to 8 bases. Germline CDR1 and CDR2: SGDLS and YYNGEE. The chain's CDR3 is CASSVGSLNTEAFF. CDR3 DNA sequence: TGTGCCAGCAGCGTCGGGTCCTTGAACACTGAAGCTTTCTTT. The complete variable domain, with remaining parts taken from reference TRBV9 and TRBJ1-1, reads DSGVTQTPKHLITATGQRVTLRCSPRSGDLSVYWYQQSLDQGLQFLIQYYNGEERAKGNILERFSAQQFPDLHSELNLSSLELGDSALYFCASSVGSLNTEAFFGQGTRLTVV.

V is TRBV11-2 and J is TRBJ2-7; D uncertain. This CDR3 is built from 11 residues. CDR1 and CDR2 from the germline V gene are SGHAT and FQNNGV. V was cut by 3 bases and J by 3 bases, with 3 bases left in between. In DNA, the CDR3 is TGTGCCAGCAGCTTTCACTACGAGCAGTACTTC. Encoded protein: CASSFHYEQYF.

J is TRBJ1-5 and V is TRBV5-1, with TRBD1 matching over 8 bases. Looked up from germline, CDR1 is SGHRS and CDR2 is YFSETQ. The length of the CDR3 is 16 residues. Unmatched junction bases numbered 7, after V lost 0 bases and J lost 5 bases. The DNA for the CDR3 is TGCGCCAGCAGCTTGGGACAGGGGATCGGTGATCAGCCCCAGCATTTT. It encodes CASSLGQGIGDQPQHF.

The genes are TRBV7-2 and TRBJ2-3, with TRBD2 identical over 10 bases. The germline CDR1 and CDR2 sequences are SGHTA and FQGNSA. V was clipped by 2 bases and J by 2 bases; unmatched bases: 7. This CDR3 has 17 residues. DNA for the CDR3: TGTGCCAGCAGCTTATTCTCTAGCGGGGGCACCACAGATACGCAGTATTTT. This codes for CASSLFSSGGTTDTQYF.

V usage is TRBV4-3 and J usage is TRBJ2-2, with 11 nucleotides matching TRBD2. After removal of 1 base from V and 6 bases from J, the junction contained 7 bases not matched to a gene. The CDR3 covers 17 residues. Germline assignment: CDR1 LGHNA and CDR2 YSLEER. This chain's CDR3 is CASSQGVAGGLAGELFF. CDR3 bases: TGCGCCAGCAGCCAAGGGGTAGCGGGGGGGCTCGCCGGGGAGCTGTTTTTT.

This chain joins TRBV7-9 and TRBJ1-1, with D possibly TRBD1 on 5 matching bases. Germline V CDR1 and CDR2: SEHNR, FQNEAQ (reference sequence). Deletions cut 7 bases from V and 4 bases from J, with 10 bases between. The CDR3 covers 12 residues. The CDR3 sequence: CASNAGGTEAFF. The CDR3, as DNA: TGTGCCAGCAACGCCGGGGGCACTGAAGCTTTCTTT.

This clone was found once. J is TRBJ2-1 and V is TRBV29-1; 8 bases are a match to TRBD2. V gave up 3 bases and J gave up 6 bases; unmatched junction bases: 7. CDR3 length equals 14 residues. Germline V CDR1 and CDR2: SQVTM, ANQGSEA. The CDR3 sequence: CSVDPGGAGNEQFF. CDR3 DNA sequence: TGCAGCGTTGACCCCGGGGGGGCCGGCAATGAGCAGTTCTTC.

V and J are TRBV29-1 and TRBJ1-5; no definite D call. Trimming stripped 5 bases from V and 2 bases from J, with 13 bases between. Germline CDR1 SQVTM, CDR2 ANQGSEA. This CDR3 region has 14 residues. The CDR3 DNA is TGCAGCGTTTCGGACGCCGGGGGCAATCAGCCCCAGCATTTT. Encoded protein: CSVSDAGGNQPQHF.

The rearrangement links TRBV7-6 to TRBJ1-1; 8 bases agree with TRBD1. This CDR3 spans 15 amino acids. The germline CDR1 and CDR2 sequences are SGHVS and FNYEAQ. J was trimmed by 2 bases and V by 3 bases; bases with no gene match: 5. The CDR3 DNA sequence: TGTGCCAGCAGCTTGTTCCAGGGGGCTAACACTGAAGCTTTCTTT. Its translation: CASSLFQGANTEAFF. Full variable domain (missing parts from reference TRBV7-6 and TRBJ1-1): GAGVSQSPRYKVTKRGQDVALRCDPISGHVSLYWYRQALGQGPEFLTYFNYEAQQDKSGLPNDRFSAERPEGSISTLTIQRTEQRDSAMYRCASSLFQGANTEAFFGQGTRLTVV.

V gene TRBV7-8 combines with J gene TRBJ2-7, with D tentatively TRBD1 (5 bases). This CDR3 is built from 13 residues. The V and J ends lost 1 base and 5 bases respectively, with 9 bases between them. Per germline, CDR1 SGHVS and CDR2 FQNEAQ. CDR3 sequence (DNA): TGTGCCAGCAGCTTAGTCAGGGCCAACGAGCAGTACTTC. Translating gives CASSLVRANEQYF. Full variable domain (remainder filled in from reference TRBV7-8 and TRBJ2-7): GAGVSQSPRYKVAKRGQDVALRCDPISGHVSLFWYQQALGQGPEFLTYFQNEAQLDKSGLPSDRFFAERPEGSVSTLKIQRTQQEDSAVYLCASSLVRANEQYFGPGTRLTVT.

This chain uses TRBV7-2 with TRBJ2-5; D remains unclear. The germline V and J ends were trimmed by 5 bases and 5 bases, with 18 bases remaining between them. Germline V gene sequence: CDR1 SGHTA, CDR2 FQGNSA. The CDR3 has 15 residues. CDR3 region: CASSPSLVPSETQYF. Written as DNA, the CDR3 is TGTGCCAGCAGCCCCTCCTTGGTACCATCGGAGACCCAGTACTTC.

The genes are TRBV7-9 and TRBJ2-7, with 12 nucleotides matching TRBD1. The CDR3 covers 14 residues. Trimming took 5 bases from V and 5 from J; bases not matched to a gene: 4. Germline V gene data show CDR1 as SEHNR and CDR2 as FQNEAQ (reference sequence). CDR3 bases: TGTGCCAGCAGCGGGGGACAGGGGGCGGACGAGCAGTACTTC. It encodes CASSGGQGADEQYF.

The V call is TRBV15, the J call TRBJ2-7, with 7 positions matching TRBD1. The CDR3 is made up of 16 amino acids. Germline CDR1 reads LNHNV; CDR2 reads YYDKDF (reference sequence). Trimming at V came to 3 bases and at J to 4 bases, leaving 12 bases not matched to a gene. The CDR3 DNA follows: TGTGCCACCAGCAGCATCCTACAGGGGTATCCGTACGAGCAGTACTTC. This sequence encodes CATSSILQGYPYEQYF.

The V gene is TRBV21-1, the J gene TRBJ1-3. TRBV21-1 is reported as a pseudogene. The CDR3 has 17 residues. CDR3 protein: CASSKLTGAQGGNTIYF. The CDR3 bases are TGTGCCAGCAGCAAGCTTACCGGGGCCCAGGGCGGAAACACCATATATTTT.

The genes are TRBV7-2 and TRBJ2-2; D not certain. CDR1 is SGHTA, CDR2 FQGNSA, per germline. CDR3 length: 16 residues. Trimming took off 5 bases at V and 0 bases at J, with 13 bases between the two ends. The CDR3 region is CASSLRKGTNTGELFF. In nucleotides, the CDR3 is TGTGCCAGCAGCCTACGTAAGGGCACGAACACCGGGGAGCTGTTTTTT.

This chain joins TRBV4-1 and TRBJ2-7, with D uncertain. Germline values: CDR1 MGHRA, CDR2 YSYEKL. The germline V and J ends were trimmed by 4 bases and 3 bases, with 16 bases remaining between them. This CDR3 is built from 15 residues. In DNA form, the CDR3 reads TGCGCCAGCAGCCCCTACCGGACCTACGACTACGAGCAGTACTTC. Translated, it gives CASSPYRTYDYEQYF.

The J gene is TRBJ2-2, the V gene TRBV9, with D possibly TRBD2 on 5 matching bases. This CDR3 is 13 amino acids long. Trimming took off 3 bases at V and 6 bases at J, with 9 bases between the two ends. Germline CDR1 is SGDLS and CDR2 is YYNGEE. The CDR3 loop is CASSAKAAGELFF. CDR3 DNA sequence: TGTGCCAGCAGCGCCAAAGCGGCCGGGGAGCTGTTTTTT.

The J gene is TRBJ2-1, the V gene TRBV3-1 (or the pseudogene TRBV3-2), with D hard to call. Germline assignment: CDR1 LGHDT and CDR2 YNNKEL (reference sequence). The length of the CDR3 is 14 residues. Trimming stripped 4 bases from V and 6 bases from J, with 13 bases between. CDR3 sequence (DNA): TGTGCCAGCAGCCCCCCCCGCGCAGGCAATGAGCAGTTCTTC. Amino acids: CASSPPRAGNEQFF.

This clone was seen just once. V and J are TRBV5-6 and TRBJ1-1; 9 bases fit TRBD1. The junction had 4 bases not matched to a gene; V was cut back by 3 bases and J by 1 base. The CDR3 has 15 amino acids. From germline, CDR1 is SGHDT and CDR2 YYEEEE. As DNA, the CDR3 is TGTGCCAGCAGCTCCGGGACAGGGAGGAACACTGAAGCTTTCTTT. It codes for CASSSGTGRNTEAFF.

The chain carries TRBV19 and TRBJ1-5, with D perhaps TRBD1 (5 bases). Trimming shortened V by 4 bases and J by 8 bases, and 12 bases separated the two germline ends. The CDR3 covers 13 residues. Germline CDR1 is LNHDA and CDR2 is SQIVND (reference sequence). CDR3 region: CASSTRVEEPQHF. The CDR3 DNA is TGTGCCAGTAGTACCAGGGTCGAGGAGCCCCAGCATTTT.